This passage covers 7 T cell receptor beta chains from one sample sequenced in a study of cytomegalovirus exposure and HLA in healthy donors. Vbeta (60) and Jbeta (13) primers were used in the PCR. Profiling relied on immunoSEQ multiplex PCR, and the TCRdb table lists in-frame clones only, not all of them. Among some 130,000 clones listed, around 78% were seen once. Sequenced: PBMCs. The receptors were sampled from a woman between 50 and 59 years old in good health and CMV-seronegative.

This clone was counted only a few times. The CDR3 DNA reads as TGCGCCAGCAGTGACACGGGACAGGGGGATGAAAAACTGTTTTTT. Residues: CASSDTGQGDEKLFF. This chain connects TRBV10-1 to TRBJ1-4; TRBD1 matches at 11 bases. The CDR3 has 15 residues. CDR1 and CDR2 from the germline V gene are WNHNN and SYGVQD (reference sequence). Trimming removed 3 bases from V and 6 bases from J; junction bases left unmatched: 3.

The chain carries TRBV7-9 and TRBJ2-2; 9 bases are a match to TRBD2. The CDR3 covers 17 residues. V shed 5 bases, J shed 4 bases, and the junction held 11 bases outside the gene matches. Germline CDR1 reads SEHNR; CDR2 reads FQNEAQ (reference sequence). CDR3 sequence (DNA): TGTGCCAGCAGCCCCCTTATAGCGGGAGTTCCCACCGGGGAGCTGTTTTTT. Its translation: CASSPLIAGVPTGELFF.

This sequence joins TRBV30 and TRBJ2-5; no clear D. Trimming removed 0 bases at V and 5 bases at J, with 10 bases between. CDR1 is GTSNPN and CDR2 is SVGIG in the germline V gene (reference sequence). The CDR3 is made up of 13 amino acids. The chain's CDR3 is CAWSVRVSETQYF. The DNA of the CDR3 is TGTGCCTGGAGTGTACGGGTCTCGGAGACCCAGTACTTC. Using reference TRBV30 and TRBJ2-5 for the parts outside the CDR3, the full variable domain is SQTIHQWPATLVQPVGSPLSLECTVEGTSNPNLYWYRQAAGRGLQLLFYSVGIGQISSEVPQNLSASRPQDRQFILSSKKLLLSDSGFYLCAWSVRVSETQYFGPGTRLLVL.

DNA of the CDR3: TGTGCCAGCAGTGACGCACCCGGGGGGGCGGGAGTTTCGGATACGCAGTATTTT. This codes for CASSDAPGGAGVSDTQYF. The V gene is TRBV7-9, the J gene TRBJ2-3, with TRBD2 matching 8 bases. CDR1 is SEHNR and CDR2 is FQNEAQ in the germline V gene (reference sequence). Unmatched junction bases numbered 20, after V lost 6 bases and J lost 6 bases. This CDR3 comprises 18 residues. Together with reference TRBV7-9 and TRBJ2-3, the CDR3 gives the full variable domain: DTGVSQNPRHKITKRGQNVTFRCDPISEHNRLYWYRQTLGQGPEFLTYFQNEAQLEKSRLLSDRFSAERPKGSFSTLEIQRTEQGDSAMYLCASSDAPGGAGVSDTQYFGPGTRLTVL.

CDR3: CSTRTSGNTDTQYF. The CDR3 DNA reads TGCAGCACCCGGACTAGCGGGAACACAGATACGCAGTATTTT. The rearrangement joins TRBV29-1 to TRBJ2-3; 12 bases fit TRBD2. V lost 8 bases to trimming and J lost 2 bases; unmatched junction nucleotides: 5. There are 14 residues in the CDR3. Per germline, CDR1 SQVTM and CDR2 ANQGSEA.

The chain has TRBV15 and TRBJ2-2; 9 nucleotides line up with TRBD1. The V gene's germline CDR1 is LNHNV and CDR2 YYDKDF (reference sequence). V was clipped by 4 bases and J by 6 bases; unmatched bases: 15. The CDR3 covers 18 residues. The CDR3 here is CATSKYGTGNRRAGELFF. DNA for the CDR3: TGTGCCACCAGCAAGTACGGGACAGGGAATCGACGGGCCGGGGAGCTGTTTTTT.

V gene TRBV7-8 combines with J gene TRBJ1-5, with D maybe TRBD1 (6 bases). The V and J ends lost 5 bases and 0 bases respectively, with 20 bases between them. This CDR3 has 18 residues. CDR1 is SGHVS and CDR2 is FQNEAQ in the germline V gene. The CDR3 DNA is TGTGCCAGCAGCCCGATTCACAGGGCTCGGATTAGCAATCAGCCCCAGCATTTT. Protein: CASSPIHRARISNQPQHF.